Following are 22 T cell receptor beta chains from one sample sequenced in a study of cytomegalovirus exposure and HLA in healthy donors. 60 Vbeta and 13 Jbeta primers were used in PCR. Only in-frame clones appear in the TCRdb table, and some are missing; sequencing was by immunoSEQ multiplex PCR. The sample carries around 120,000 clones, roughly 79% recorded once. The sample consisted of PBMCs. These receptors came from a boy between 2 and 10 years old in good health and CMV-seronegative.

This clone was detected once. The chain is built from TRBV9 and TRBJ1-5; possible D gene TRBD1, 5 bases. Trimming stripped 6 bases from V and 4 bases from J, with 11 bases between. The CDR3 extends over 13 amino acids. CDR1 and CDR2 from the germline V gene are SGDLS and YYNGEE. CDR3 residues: CASNRQPNQPQHF. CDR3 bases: TGTGCCAGCAACAGACAGCCGAATCAGCCCCAGCATTTT. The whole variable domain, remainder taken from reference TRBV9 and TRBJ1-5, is DSGVTQTPKHLITATGQRVTLRCSPRSGDLSVYWYQQSLDQGLQFLIQYYNGEERAKGNILERFSAQQFPDLHSELNLSSLELGDSALYFCASNRQPNQPQHFGDGTRLSIL.

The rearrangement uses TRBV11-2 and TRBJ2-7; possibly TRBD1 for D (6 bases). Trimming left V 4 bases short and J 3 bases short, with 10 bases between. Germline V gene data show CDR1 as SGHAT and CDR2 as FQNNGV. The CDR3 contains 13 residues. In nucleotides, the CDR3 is TGTGCCAGCAGCTACAAACAGGGCTACGAGCAGTACGTC. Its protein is CASSYKQGYEQYV.

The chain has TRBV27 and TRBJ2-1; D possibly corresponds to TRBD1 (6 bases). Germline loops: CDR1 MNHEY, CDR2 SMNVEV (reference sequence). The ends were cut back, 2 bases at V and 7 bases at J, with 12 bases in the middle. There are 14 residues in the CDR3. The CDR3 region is CASSLIGGPNEQFF. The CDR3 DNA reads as TGTGCCAGCAGTTTAATAGGGGGACCAAATGAGCAGTTCTTC.

The CDR3 DNA reads as TGTGCCAGCAGTTTACAGGGCCTAGGCACTGAAGCTTTCTTT. Translated: CASSLQGLGTEAFF. V is TRBV27 and J is TRBJ1-1; weak D call: TRBD1 (5 bases). The germline gives CDR1 MNHEY, CDR2 SMNVEV (reference sequence). V dropped 2 bases and J dropped 4 bases, with 11 bases sitting between them. This CDR3 is 14 amino acids long.

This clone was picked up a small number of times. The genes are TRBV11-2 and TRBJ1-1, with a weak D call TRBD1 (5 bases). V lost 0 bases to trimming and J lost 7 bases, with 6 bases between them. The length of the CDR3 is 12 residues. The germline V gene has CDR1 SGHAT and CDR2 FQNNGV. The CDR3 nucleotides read TGTGCCAGCAGCTTAGACAGGGATGAAGCTTTCTTT. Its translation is CASSLDRDEAFF. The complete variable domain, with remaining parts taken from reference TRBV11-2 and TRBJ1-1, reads EAGVAQSPRYKIIEKRQSVAFWCNPISGHATLYWYQQILGQGPKLLIQFQNNGVVDDSQLPKDRFSAERLKGVDSTLKIQPAKLEDSAVYLCASSLDRDEAFFGQGTRLTVV.

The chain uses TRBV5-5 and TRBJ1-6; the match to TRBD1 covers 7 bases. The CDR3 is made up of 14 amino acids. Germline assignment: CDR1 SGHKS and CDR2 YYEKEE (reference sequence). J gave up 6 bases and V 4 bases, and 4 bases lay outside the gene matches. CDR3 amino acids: CASSGRDSNSPLHF. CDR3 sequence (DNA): TGTGCCAGCAGCGGACGGGACAGTAATTCACCCCTCCACTTT. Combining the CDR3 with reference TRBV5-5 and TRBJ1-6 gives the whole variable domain DAGVTQSPTHLIKTRGQQVTLRCSPISGHKSVSWYQQVLGQGPQFIFQYYEKEERGRGNFPDRFSARQFPNYSSELNVNALLLGDSALYLCASSGRDSNSPLHFGNGTRLTVT.

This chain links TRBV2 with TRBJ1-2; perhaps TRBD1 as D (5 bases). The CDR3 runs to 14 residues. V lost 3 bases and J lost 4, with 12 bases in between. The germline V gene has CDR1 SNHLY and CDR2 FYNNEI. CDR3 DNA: TGTGCCAGCAGTGAGACAGAATTTATCTATGGCTACACCTTC. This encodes CASSETEFIYGYTF.

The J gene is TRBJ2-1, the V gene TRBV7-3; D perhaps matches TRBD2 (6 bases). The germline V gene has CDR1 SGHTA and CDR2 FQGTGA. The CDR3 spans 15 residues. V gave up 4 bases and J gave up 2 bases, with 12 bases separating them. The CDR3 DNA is TGTGCCAGCAGCTACTCCGGAGGGGCCTACAATGAGCAGTTCTTC. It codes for CASSYSGGAYNEQFF.

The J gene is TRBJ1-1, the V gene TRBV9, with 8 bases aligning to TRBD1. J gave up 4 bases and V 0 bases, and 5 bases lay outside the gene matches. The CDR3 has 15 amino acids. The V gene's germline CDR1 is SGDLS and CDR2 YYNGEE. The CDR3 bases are TGTGCCAGCAGCGTAGGCGGACAGGGAAGCACTGAAGCTTTCTTT. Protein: CASSVGGQGSTEAFF.

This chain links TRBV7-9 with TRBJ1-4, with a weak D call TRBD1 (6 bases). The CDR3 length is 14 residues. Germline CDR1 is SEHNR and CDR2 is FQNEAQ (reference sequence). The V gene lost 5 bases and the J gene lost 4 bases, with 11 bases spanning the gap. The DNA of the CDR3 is TGTGCCAGCAGCCTCGACAGGCATAATGAAAAACTGTTTTTT. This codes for CASSLDRHNEKLFF.

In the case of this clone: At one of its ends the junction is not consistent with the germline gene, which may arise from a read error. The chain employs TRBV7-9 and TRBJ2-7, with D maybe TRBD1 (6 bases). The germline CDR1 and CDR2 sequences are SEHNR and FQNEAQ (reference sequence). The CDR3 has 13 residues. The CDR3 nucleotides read TGTTCCAGCAGCAGACAGGCGTCCTACGAGCAGTACTTC. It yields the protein CSSSRQASYEQYF.

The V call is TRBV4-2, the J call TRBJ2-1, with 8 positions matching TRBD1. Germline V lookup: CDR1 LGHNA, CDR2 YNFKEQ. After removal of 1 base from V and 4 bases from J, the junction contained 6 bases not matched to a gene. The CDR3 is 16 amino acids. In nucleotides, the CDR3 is TGTGCCAGCAGCCAAGTCGGACAGGGCCCATACAATGAGCAGTTCTTC. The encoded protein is CASSQVGQGPYNEQFF.

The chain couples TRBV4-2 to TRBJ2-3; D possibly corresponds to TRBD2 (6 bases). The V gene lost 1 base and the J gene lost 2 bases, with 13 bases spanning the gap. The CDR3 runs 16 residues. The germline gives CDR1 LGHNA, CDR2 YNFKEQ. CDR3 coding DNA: TGTGCCAGCAGCCAAGGCGGGGTCTCTTACACAGATACGCAGTATTTT. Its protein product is CASSQGGVSYTDTQYF.

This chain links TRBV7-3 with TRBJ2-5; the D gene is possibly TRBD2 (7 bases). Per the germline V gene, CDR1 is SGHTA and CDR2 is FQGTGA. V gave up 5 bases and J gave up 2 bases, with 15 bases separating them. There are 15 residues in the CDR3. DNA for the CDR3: TGTGCCAGCAGCCGGGGGGCGGGTGGGCAAGAGACCCAGTACTTC. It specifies CASSRGAGGQETQYF.

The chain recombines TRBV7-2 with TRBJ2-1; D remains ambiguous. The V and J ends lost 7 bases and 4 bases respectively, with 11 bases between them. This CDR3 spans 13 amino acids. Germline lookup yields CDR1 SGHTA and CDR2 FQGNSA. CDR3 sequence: CASIRERYNEQFF. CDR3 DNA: TGTGCCAGCATACGAGAGAGGTACAATGAGCAGTTCTTC.

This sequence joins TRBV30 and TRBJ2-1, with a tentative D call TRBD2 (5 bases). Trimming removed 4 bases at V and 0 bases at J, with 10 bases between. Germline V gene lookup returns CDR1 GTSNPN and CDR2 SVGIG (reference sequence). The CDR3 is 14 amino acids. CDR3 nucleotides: TGTGCCTGGACGCTGGGGAGCTCCTACAATGAGCAGTTCTTC. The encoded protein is CAWTLGSSYNEQFF.

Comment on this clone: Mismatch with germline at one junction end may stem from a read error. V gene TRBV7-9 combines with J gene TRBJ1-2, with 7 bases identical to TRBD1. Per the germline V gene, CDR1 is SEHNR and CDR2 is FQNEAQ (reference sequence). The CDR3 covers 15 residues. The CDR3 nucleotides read TGTTCCAGCAGCTACACCACAGGGGTTCACTATGGCTACACCTTC. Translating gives CSSSYTTGVHYGYTF.

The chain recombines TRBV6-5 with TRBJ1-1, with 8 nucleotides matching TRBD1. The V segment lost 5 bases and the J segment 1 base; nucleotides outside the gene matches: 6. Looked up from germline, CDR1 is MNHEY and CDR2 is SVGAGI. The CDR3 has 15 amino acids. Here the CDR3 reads CASSPWGQANTEAFF. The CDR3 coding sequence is TGTGCCAGCAGTCCTTGGGGACAGGCGAACACTGAAGCTTTCTTT.

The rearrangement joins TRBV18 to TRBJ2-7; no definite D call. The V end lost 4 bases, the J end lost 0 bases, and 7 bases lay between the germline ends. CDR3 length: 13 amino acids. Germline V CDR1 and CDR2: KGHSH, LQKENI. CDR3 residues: CASSQIDSYEQYV. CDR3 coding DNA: TGTGCCAGCTCACAAATCGACTCCTACGAGCAGTACGTC.

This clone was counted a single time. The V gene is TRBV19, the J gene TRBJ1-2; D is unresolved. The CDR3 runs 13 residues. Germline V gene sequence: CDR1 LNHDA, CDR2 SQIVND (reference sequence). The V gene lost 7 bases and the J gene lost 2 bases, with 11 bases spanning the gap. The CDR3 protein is CASTYGRNYGYTF. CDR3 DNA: TGTGCCAGTACCTACGGCAGGAACTATGGCTACACCTTC.

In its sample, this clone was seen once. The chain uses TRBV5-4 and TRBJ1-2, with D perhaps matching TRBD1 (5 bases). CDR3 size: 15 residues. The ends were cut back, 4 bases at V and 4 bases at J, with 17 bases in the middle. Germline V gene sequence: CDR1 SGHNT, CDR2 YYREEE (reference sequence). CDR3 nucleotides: TGTGCCAGCAGCCGCGGGACGGAGTGGACCTATGGCTACACCTTC. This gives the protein CASSRGTEWTYGYTF. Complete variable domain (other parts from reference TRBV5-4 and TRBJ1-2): ETGVTQSPTHLIKTRGQQVTLRCSSQSGHNTVSWYQQALGQGPQFIFQYYREEENGRGNFPPRFSGLQFPNYSSELNVNALELDDSALYLCASSRGTEWTYGYTFGSGTRLTVV.

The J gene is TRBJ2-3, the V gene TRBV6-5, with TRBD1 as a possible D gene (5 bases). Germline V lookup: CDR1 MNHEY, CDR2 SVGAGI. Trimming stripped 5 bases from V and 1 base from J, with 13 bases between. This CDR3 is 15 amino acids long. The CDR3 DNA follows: TGTGCCAGCAGTCCAGGGATGTACCGCACAGATACGCAGTATTTT. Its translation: CASSPGMYRTDTQYF.